These T cell receptor beta chains were read from a single sample in a study of blood T cell repertoires in COVID-19. Only in-frame clones appear in the TCRdb table, and some are missing; sequencing was by immunoSEQ multiplex PCR. The data contain just over 80,000 clones, around 76% of them seen just once; the ten biggest clones take up around 21%. Material for sequencing was peripheral blood. Source of these receptors: a woman of 80 years or more with active or convalescent COVID-19. Both conserved end residues are part of each CDR3. A D gene is named only where the DNA matches it firmly. Where a row states a size, it is once, few, many or the class of an expanded clone; other rows omit it.

v_call: TRBV7-8
clone_size: once
d_call: NA
j_call: TRBJ1-1
cdr3_aa: CASSSNRNTEAFF
cdr3_nt: TGTGCCAGCAGCTCTAACCGAAACACTGAAGCTTTCTTT

v_call: TRBV27
clone_size: NA
d_call: TRBD1
j_call: TRBJ1-2
cdr3_aa: CASSLGQGAFDGYTF
cdr3_nt: TGTGCCAGCAGTTTAGGACAGGGGGCTTTTGATGGCTACACCTTC

v_call: TRBV29-1
clone_size: NA
d_call: TRBD1
j_call: TRBJ1-2
cdr3_aa: CSGGQGSGYTF
cdr3_nt: TGCAGCGGTGGACAGGGTAGCGGCTACACCTTC

v_call: TRBV6-6
clone_size: NA
d_call: TRBD1
j_call: TRBJ1-3
cdr3_aa: CASSLRQGANLPFWNTIYF
cdr3_nt: TGTGCCAGCAGCTTGAGACAGGGGGCGAATCTTCCGTTTTGGAACACCATATATTTT

v_call: TRBV20-1
clone_size: NA
d_call: TRBD2
j_call: TRBJ2-3
cdr3_aa: CSASITSGGADTQYF
cdr3_nt: TGCAGTGCTAGTATAACTAGCGGGGGGGCAGATACGCAGTATTTT

v_call: TRBV2
clone_size: few
d_call: TRBD2
j_call: TRBJ2-4
cdr3_aa: CASSESFGGWNIQYF
cdr3_nt: TGTGCCAGCAGTGAATCGTTCGGGGGGTGGAACATTCAGTACTTC

v_call: TRBV15
clone_size: NA
d_call: NA
j_call: TRBJ2-5
cdr3_aa: CATSRDGSPETQYF
cdr3_nt: TGTGCCACCAGCAGAGATGGCTCCCCAGAGACCCAGTACTTC

v_call: TRBV5-1
clone_size: NA
d_call: TRBD1
j_call: TRBJ1-1
cdr3_aa: CASSLVGQGVTEAFF
cdr3_nt: TGCGCCAGCAGCTTGGTAGGACAGGGTGTCACTGAAGCTTTCTTT

v_call: TRBV19
clone_size: NA
d_call: NA
j_call: TRBJ2-1
cdr3_aa: CASTDDNYNEQFF
cdr3_nt: TGTGCCAGTACCGACGACAATTACAATGAGCAGTTCTTC

v_call: TRBV19
clone_size: NA
d_call: NA
j_call: TRBJ2-1
cdr3_aa: CASSIGPAAGEQFF
cdr3_nt: TGTGCCAGTAGTATAGGCCCAGCGGCGGGTGAGCAGTTCTTC

v_call: TRBV29-1
clone_size: NA
d_call: NA
j_call: TRBJ2-5
cdr3_aa: CSVEEARGETQYF
cdr3_nt: TGCAGCGTTGAAGAGGCCCGGGGGGAGACCCAGTACTTC

v_call: TRBV4-3
clone_size: NA
d_call: NA
j_call: TRBJ1-4
cdr3_aa: CASSQEGGQGNEKLFF
cdr3_nt: TGCGCCAGCAGCCAAGAGGGCGGTCAGGGTAATGAAAAACTGTTTTTT

v_call: TRBV5-1
clone_size: NA
d_call: NA
j_call: TRBJ1-1
cdr3_aa: CASSLNIGFNTEAFF
cdr3_nt: TGCGCCAGCAGCCTAAATATCGGGTTTAACACTGAAGCTTTCTTT

v_call: TRBV28
clone_size: NA
d_call: NA
j_call: TRBJ1-5
cdr3_aa: CASSFVGQGGQPQHF
cdr3_nt: TGTGCCAGCAGTTTTGTGGGGCAGGGTGGTCAGCCCCAGCATTTT

v_call: TRBV11-2
clone_size: NA
d_call: NA
j_call: TRBJ1-5
cdr3_aa: CASSLDHGGGQPQHF
cdr3_nt: TGTGCCAGCAGCTTAGATCACGGGGGAGGTCAGCCCCAGCATTTT

v_call: TRBV12-3/TRBV12-4
clone_size: NA
d_call: TRBD2
j_call: TRBJ2-1
cdr3_aa: CASSSGGAGEQFF
cdr3_nt: TGTGCCAGCAGCAGCGGGGGGGCAGGTGAGCAGTTCTTC

v_call: TRBV3-1/TRBV3-2
clone_size: once
d_call: TRBD1
j_call: TRBJ2-4
cdr3_aa: CASSPGTGETIQYF
cdr3_nt: TGTGCCAGCAGCCCGGGGACAGGGGAAACCATTCAGTACTTC

v_call: TRBV27
clone_size: once
d_call: NA
j_call: TRBJ1-6
cdr3_aa: CASGHTLNSPLHF
cdr3_nt: TGTGCCAGCGGACACACTTTAAATTCACCCCTCCACTTT

v_call: TRBV18
clone_size: NA
d_call: TRBD2
j_call: TRBJ2-7
cdr3_aa: CASSQAGGIGGYEQYF
cdr3_nt: TGTGCCAGCTCACAAGCCGGGGGTATCGGGGGGTACGAGCAGTACTTC

v_call: TRBV3-1/TRBV3-2
clone_size: NA
d_call: NA
j_call: TRBJ1-2
cdr3_aa: CASSQFEGFRYGYTF
cdr3_nt: TGTGCCAGCAGCCAATTCGAGGGTTTCAGGTATGGCTACACCTTC

v_call: TRBV5-4
clone_size: many
d_call: NA
j_call: TRBJ2-1
cdr3_aa: CASSLAGLYNEQFF
cdr3_nt: TGTGCCAGCAGCTTGGCGGGGTTGTACAATGAGCAGTTCTTC

v_call: TRBV5-4
clone_size: NA
d_call: TRBD1
j_call: TRBJ2-7
cdr3_aa: CASSPDRGRSHEQYF
cdr3_nt: TGTGCCAGCAGCCCGGACAGGGGGCGATCCCACGAGCAGTACTTC

v_call: TRBV19
clone_size: NA
d_call: NA
j_call: TRBJ2-2
cdr3_aa: CASSIAGAGTGELFF
cdr3_nt: TGTGCCAGTAGTATAGCAGGGGCAGGGACCGGGGAGCTGTTTTTT

v_call: TRBV7-2
clone_size: NA
d_call: TRBD2
j_call: TRBJ2-3
cdr3_aa: CASSLLAGDTDTQYF
cdr3_nt: TGTGCCAGCAGCCTACTAGCGGGGGACACAGATACGCAGTATTTT

v_call: TRBV7-2
clone_size: NA
d_call: NA
j_call: TRBJ1-6
cdr3_aa: CASSLRDILYNSPLHF
cdr3_nt: TGTGCCAGCAGCTTACGGGACATCCTCTATAATTCACCCCTCCACTTT

v_call: TRBV9
clone_size: NA
d_call: TRBD2
j_call: TRBJ2-1
cdr3_aa: CASSVDGGINNEQFF
cdr3_nt: TGTGCCAGCAGCGTAGACGGGGGGATAAACAATGAGCAGTTCTTC

v_call: TRBV18
clone_size: NA
d_call: NA
j_call: TRBJ2-1
cdr3_aa: CASSPARRANEQFF
cdr3_nt: TGTGCCAGCTCACCCGCCCGGCGGGCCAATGAGCAGTTCTTC

v_call: TRBV6-5
clone_size: few
d_call: NA
j_call: TRBJ1-2
cdr3_aa: CASSQTKTAGGYTF
cdr3_nt: TGTGCCAGCAGTCAGACGAAGACAGCAGGTGGCTACACCTTC

v_call: TRBV18
clone_size: NA
d_call: NA
j_call: TRBJ1-4
cdr3_aa: CASSRREQGPNEKLFF
cdr3_nt: TGTGCCAGCTCACGAAGAGAACAGGGCCCTAATGAAAAACTGTTTTTT

v_call: TRBV14
clone_size: NA
d_call: NA
j_call: TRBJ1-1
cdr3_aa: CASSPARGGKAFF
cdr3_nt: TGTGCCAGCAGCCCCGCGCGAGGGGGTAAAGCTTTCTTT

v_call: TRBV7-6
clone_size: NA
d_call: TRBD1
j_call: TRBJ2-5
cdr3_aa: CASSLVGGQGAGDQYF
cdr3_nt: TGTGCCAGCAGCTTAGTTGGCGGACAGGGCGCCGGGGACCAGTACTTC

v_call: TRBV6-5
clone_size: few
d_call: TRBD2
j_call: TRBJ2-7
cdr3_aa: CASRRGVSYEQYF
cdr3_nt: TGTGCCAGCAGGCGGGGGGTCTCCTACGAGCAGTACTTC

v_call: TRBV30
clone_size: few
d_call: NA
j_call: TRBJ1-5
cdr3_aa: CAWSVAGGSQPQHF
cdr3_nt: TGTGCCTGGAGTGTGGCTGGGGGGTCTCAGCCCCAGCATTTT

v_call: TRBV28
clone_size: few
d_call: TRBD2
j_call: TRBJ2-1
cdr3_aa: CASSSAGVNDNEQFF
cdr3_nt: TGTGCCAGCAGTAGCGCGGGGGTAAACGACAATGAGCAGTTCTTC

v_call: TRBV7-2
clone_size: NA
d_call: TRBD2
j_call: TRBJ2-7
cdr3_aa: CASSLRPSGGSSYEQYF
cdr3_nt: TGTGCCAGCAGCTTACGACCTAGCGGGGGGAGCTCCTACGAGCAGTACTTC

v_call: TRBV2
clone_size: NA
d_call: NA
j_call: TRBJ2-3
cdr3_aa: CASSERRWGTDTQYF
cdr3_nt: TGTGCCAGCAGTGAAAGGCGGTGGGGCACAGATACGCAGTATTTT

v_call: TRBV29-1
clone_size: NA
d_call: TRBD1
j_call: TRBJ2-2
cdr3_aa: CSAKDRGSGELFF
cdr3_nt: TGCAGCGCCAAAGACAGGGGTTCCGGGGAGCTGTTTTTT

v_call: TRBV6-2/TRBV6-3
clone_size: NA
d_call: TRBD1
j_call: TRBJ2-3
cdr3_aa: CASSYTRQGSHSTDTQYF
cdr3_nt: TGTGCCAGCAGTTACACGCGACAGGGGTCCCATAGCACAGATACGCAGTATTTT

v_call: TRBV12-5
clone_size: NA
d_call: NA
j_call: TRBJ1-4
cdr3_aa: CASGLRTRGREKLFF
cdr3_nt: TGTGCTAGTGGGCTCCGGACCCGAGGGCGTGAAAAACTGTTTTTT

v_call: TRBV24-1
clone_size: NA
d_call: NA
j_call: TRBJ2-1
cdr3_aa: CATSPGGLGNEQFF
cdr3_nt: TGTGCCACCAGTCCCGGAGGGTTGGGCAATGAGCAGTTCTTC

v_call: TRBV2
clone_size: NA
d_call: NA
j_call: TRBJ2-1
cdr3_aa: CASVGYNEQFF
cdr3_nt: TGTGCCAGCGTCGGGTACAATGAGCAGTTCTTC

v_call: TRBV3-1/TRBV3-2
clone_size: NA
d_call: TRBD2
j_call: TRBJ2-3
cdr3_aa: CASSHLAGGSTDTQYF
cdr3_nt: TGTGCCAGCAGCCACCTAGCGGGGGGGAGTACAGATACGCAGTATTTT

v_call: TRBV7-9
clone_size: NA
d_call: NA
j_call: TRBJ2-2
cdr3_aa: CASSRGGELFF
cdr3_nt: TGTGCCAGCAGCCGAGGCGGGGAGCTGTTTTTT

v_call: TRBV18
clone_size: NA
d_call: NA
j_call: TRBJ1-6
cdr3_aa: CASSPPERRGSPLHF
cdr3_nt: TGTGCCAGCTCACCACCGGAGAGAAGAGGCTCACCCCTCCACTTT

v_call: TRBV6-2/TRBV6-3
clone_size: NA
d_call: TRBD2
j_call: TRBJ2-5
cdr3_aa: CASSSGRGTSQETQYF
cdr3_nt: TGTGCCAGCAGTTCCGGGCGGGGGACCTCTCAAGAGACCCAGTACTTC

v_call: TRBV29-1
clone_size: NA
d_call: NA
j_call: TRBJ2-7
cdr3_aa: CSVGTGYSYEQYF
cdr3_nt: TGCAGCGTTGGGACTGGTTACTCCTACGAGCAGTACTTC

v_call: TRBV10-3
clone_size: few
d_call: NA
j_call: TRBJ1-5
cdr3_aa: CAIGQGWDQPQHF
cdr3_nt: TGTGCCATCGGCCAGGGTTGGGATCAGCCCCAGCATTTT

v_call: TRBV18
clone_size: NA
d_call: TRBD1
j_call: TRBJ2-2
cdr3_aa: CASSPSSAGQGAFGELFF
cdr3_nt: TGTGCCAGCTCACCATCCAGCGCGGGACAGGGGGCCTTCGGGGAGCTGTTTTTT

v_call: TRBV19
clone_size: NA
d_call: TRBD1
j_call: TRBJ1-3
cdr3_aa: CASSTTGASGNTIYF
cdr3_nt: TGTGCCAGTAGTACTACAGGGGCCTCTGGAAACACCATATATTTT

v_call: TRBV19
clone_size: once
d_call: NA
j_call: TRBJ2-3
cdr3_aa: CASSNRQARDHTQYF
cdr3_nt: TGTGCCAGTAGCAACCGACAGGCCAGGGATCATACGCAGTATTTT

v_call: TRBV29-1
clone_size: NA
d_call: NA
j_call: TRBJ2-1
cdr3_aa: CSGGQGKGEQFF
cdr3_nt: TGCAGCGGCGGTCAGGGTAAGGGTGAGCAGTTCTTC

v_call: TRBV7-2
clone_size: NA
d_call: NA
j_call: TRBJ2-5
cdr3_aa: CASSLFGGTGETQYF
cdr3_nt: TGTGCCAGCAGCTTATTCGGGGGGACAGGCGAGACCCAGTACTTC

v_call: TRBV10-3
clone_size: once
d_call: NA
j_call: TRBJ2-1
cdr3_aa: CAISSGVGNEQFF
cdr3_nt: TGTGCCATCAGTAGCGGCGTCGGGAATGAGCAGTTCTTC

v_call: TRBV15
clone_size: once
d_call: NA
j_call: TRBJ1-4
cdr3_aa: CATSGGGGGNEKLFF
cdr3_nt: TGTGCCACCAGCGGGGGCGGGGGTGGGAATGAAAAACTGTTTTTT